Presented here are 5 T cell receptor beta chains from one specimen sequenced in a study of cytomegalovirus exposure and HLA in healthy donors. Primers: 60 Vbeta forward and 13 Jbeta reverse. Clones were read by immunoSEQ multiplex PCR, and TCRdb kept only the in-frame ones, dropping some. The table lists about 120,000 clones, roughly 80% of them singletons. Sequenced sample: PBMCs. All receptors derive from a man in his 60s in good health and CMV-seropositive.

In this sample, this clone turned up a few times. The chain recombines TRBV5-4 with TRBJ1-6; 8 positions match TRBD1. With V trimmed by 4 bases and J by 8 bases, 11 bases remained unmatched. The CDR3 totals 16 residues. CDR1 is SGHNT, CDR2 YYREEE, per germline (reference sequence). The CDR3 sequence is CASSPTGTGRDSPLHF. In DNA form, the CDR3 reads TGTGCCAGCAGCCCTACCGGGACAGGTCGAGATTCACCCCTCCACTTT.

The chain combines TRBV19 with TRBJ1-5; TRBD1 matches 12 bases. The ends lost 6 bases at V and 7 bases at J; junction bases unmatched: 4. The CDR3 is 14 amino acids. Germline CDR1 is LNHDA and CDR2 is SQIVND (reference sequence). The CDR3 sequence: CASRAGTGGQPQHF. DNA of the CDR3: TGTGCCAGTAGGGCCGGGACAGGGGGCCAGCCCCAGCATTTT.

The J gene is TRBJ1-2, the V gene TRBV10-3; the match to TRBD1 covers 11 bases. The CDR3 is 14 residues long. The germline gives CDR1 ENHRY, CDR2 SYGVKD. The V gene end was trimmed by 6 bases and the J gene end by 7 bases; junction bases not matched to a gene: 7. DNA for the CDR3: TGTGCCATCAGGCGAGGACAGGGGGCTTCTGGCTACACCTTC. Encoded protein: CAIRRGQGASGYTF.

The sample holds a few counts of this clone. V is TRBV19 and J is TRBJ1-6, with a weak D call TRBD1 (6 bases). Germline loops: CDR1 LNHDA, CDR2 SQIVND (reference sequence). The CDR3 covers 14 residues. V lost 5 bases to trimming and J lost 7 bases, with 12 bases between them. The CDR3: CASSARTANSPLHF. For the CDR3, the DNA is TGTGCCAGTAGTGCCAGGACAGCCAATTCACCCCTCCACTTT.

The V gene is TRBV2, the J gene TRBJ1-1; 11 positions agree with TRBD1. Germline V gene lookup returns CDR1 SNHLY and CDR2 FYNNEI. Trimming cost V 4 bases and J 9 bases; bases outside gene matches: 7. The CDR3 consists of 14 residues. For the CDR3, the DNA is TGTGCCAGCAGTGCGGGACAGGGGGTTTCACAAGCTTTCTTT. The encoded protein is CASSAGQGVSQAFF.